The 27 T cell receptor beta chains below were found in one sample sequenced in a study of vaccination and CD4 T cells after COVID-19. The Oncomine TCR Beta short-read assay generated sequence data from the DNA of cultured CD4+ T cells. TCRdb recomputed calls from the PCR reads with MiXCR, one row per CDR3 protein. The sample includes roughly 11,000 distinct CDR3 sequences, around 77% seen only once; the top ten take around 20%. Noted treatment: roughly ten-day PBMC culture with coronavirus spike peptide pools or control peptides (ViraFEST assay). Their antigen targets remain unknown. Sequenced material: CD4+ T cells from blood, cultured in vitro. These receptors were collected from a human donor who had recovered from COVID-19.

This clonotype turned up a few times. The chain joins TRBV7-3 to TRBJ1-6, with D maybe TRBD1 (5 bases). This CDR3 region has 15 residues. From germline, CDR1 is SGHTA and CDR2 FQGTGA. The V end was cut by 1 base, the J end by 9 bases, with 13 bases between. CDR3 nucleotides: TGTGCCAGCAGCTTAAGGCAGGGAGAAGGTTCACCCCTCCACTTT. Encoded protein: CASSLRQGEGSPLHF. Filled out from reference TRBV7-3 and TRBJ1-6, the complete variable domain reads GAGVSQTPSNKVTEKGKYVELRCDPISGHTALYWYRQSLGQGPEFLIYFQGTGAADDSGLPNDRFFAVRPEGSVSTLKIQRTERGDSAVYLCASSLRQGEGSPLHFGNGTRLTVT.

This chain joins TRBV7-3 and TRBJ1-1; tentatively, D is TRBD1 (5 bases). The V and J ends lost 5 bases and 2 bases respectively, with 9 bases between them. The CDR3 consists of 13 residues. Germline V gives CDR1 SGHTA, CDR2 FQGTGA. This CDR3 is CASSVQGNTEAFF. CDR3 sequence (DNA): TGTGCCAGCAGCGTCCAGGGCAACACTGAAGCTTTCTTT.

The table lists this clonotype with a few counts. This chain links TRBV27 with TRBJ1-1, with TRBD1 matching 10 bases. The CDR3 runs to 15 residues. Germline assignment: CDR1 MNHEY and CDR2 SMNVEV (reference sequence). V lost 5 bases, J lost 11 bases, and 14 bases stayed unmatched. The CDR3 coding sequence is TGTGCCAGCAGTCATTTCCGGGACAGGGGCATCTGGGCTTTCTTT. It encodes CASSHFRDRGIWAFF.

The rearrangement links TRBV4-1 to TRBJ1-1; 9 bases align to TRBD1. CDR1 MGHRA and CDR2 YSYEKL come from the germline V gene. The trim removed 6 bases at V and 4 bases at J, leaving 21 bases unmatched. This CDR3 region has 19 residues. The CDR3 sequence: CASSPVFRTGVPGTTEAFF. DNA of the CDR3: TGCGCCAGCAGTCCAGTCTTTAGGACAGGGGTCCCTGGGACCACTGAAGCTTTCTTT.

This chain connects TRBV28 to TRBJ1-5; D is undetermined. Germline assignment: CDR1 MDHEN and CDR2 SYDVKM. V was clipped by 7 bases and J by 3 bases, with 13 bases between them. The CDR3 consists of 14 residues. CDR3 sequence reads: CASTMGGSNQPQHF. CDR3 DNA: TGTGCCAGCACCATGGGAGGTTCCAATCAGCCCCAGCATTTT.

J is TRBJ1-5 and V is TRBV6-5; TRBD1 aligns across 7 bases. The CDR3 spans 15 residues. The trim removed 0 bases at V and 6 bases at J, leaving 5 bases unmatched. The V gene's germline CDR1 is MNHEY and CDR2 SVGAGI. CDR3 DNA: TGTGCCAGCAGTTACTCACCGGACAGGCGTCAGCCCCAGCATTTT. Its translation is CASSYSPDRRQPQHF.

This clonotype was observed a single time. The J gene is TRBJ1-5, the V gene TRBV20-1; maybe TRBD1 (6 bases). Germline CDR1 and CDR2: DFQATT and SNEGSKA (reference sequence). V was trimmed by 1 base and J by 7 bases, leaving 11 bases between them. The CDR3 runs 13 residues. Written as DNA, the CDR3 is TGCAGTGCTAGAGGGCGACAGGACCAGCCCCAGCATTTT. Amino acids: CSARGRQDQPQHF.

CDR3 region: CASSLNSHFDGYTF. The DNA of the CDR3 is TGTGCCAGCAGCTTAAATTCCCATTTCGATGGCTACACCTTC. The chain couples TRBV7-2 to TRBJ1-2; no definite D call. The germline V gene has CDR1 SGHTA and CDR2 FQGNSA. Trimming took 2 bases from V and 6 from J, leaving 13 bases between them. The CDR3 totals 14 residues.

This clonotype was seen only a few times. The chain couples TRBV28 to TRBJ1-2, with 7 bases aligning to TRBD1. The CDR3 covers 14 residues. V was pared by 8 bases and J by 14 bases, with 20 bases of the junction left unmatched. CDR1 is MDHEN and CDR2 is SYDVKM in the germline V gene. CDR3 sequence (DNA): TGTGCCAGCTACCAACAGGGGCGTCCCAGCCTTTTGACCTTC. Encoded protein: CASYQQGRPSLLTF.

V and J are TRBV7-8 and TRBJ1-5, with 10 bases aligning to TRBD1. CDR3 length: 16 residues. Germline V lookup: CDR1 SGHVS, CDR2 FQNEAQ. J gave up 7 bases and V 1 base, and 7 bases lay outside the gene matches. CDR3 DNA sequence: TGTGCCAGCAGCTTAGAGGGGACAGGGGTGCGCCAGCCCCAGCATTTT. Amino acid sequence: CASSLEGTGVRQPQHF.

The V and J genes are TRBV20-1 and TRBJ1-5; 11 bases align to TRBD1. CDR3 length equals 15 residues. Looked up from germline, CDR1 is DFQATT and CDR2 is SNEGSKA (reference sequence). The J segment lost 6 bases and the V segment lost 2 bases, leaving 6 bases of the junction unmatched. The CDR3 reads CSARMDRGHFQPQHF. The CDR3 coding sequence is TGCAGTGCTAGAATGGACAGGGGGCATTTTCAGCCCCAGCATTTT.

The chain has TRBV6-1 and TRBJ2-3; TRBD1 aligns across 9 bases. V shed 5 bases, J shed 7 bases, and the junction held 10 bases outside the gene matches. The CDR3 covers 15 residues. CDR1 MNHNS and CDR2 SASEGT come from the germline V gene. CDR3 in DNA: TGTGCCAGCAGTCCCCGGGACAGGGACCGGTATACGCAGTATTTT. Protein product: CASSPRDRDRYTQYF.

The rearrangement links TRBV19 to TRBJ2-1; TRBD2 matches at 10 bases. This CDR3 is built from 17 residues. The trim removed 2 bases at V and 5 bases at J, leaving 9 bases unmatched. CDR1 and CDR2 from the germline V gene are LNHDA and SQIVND (reference sequence). DNA of the CDR3: TGTGCCAGTAGTATAATTAGAGCGGGAGGGGAACACAATGAGCAGTTCTTC. It yields the protein CASSIIRAGGEHNEQFF.

The chain recombines TRBV7-2 with TRBJ2-2; D unresolved. The V end was cut by 1 base, the J end by 3 bases, with 9 bases between. The CDR3 extends over 15 amino acids. Germline assignment: CDR1 SGHTA and CDR2 FQGNSA. Written as DNA, the CDR3 is TGTGCCAGCAGCTTAGGTGCCACCTACACCGGGGAGCTGTTTTTT. It specifies CASSLGATYTGELFF.

V and J are TRBV6-5 and TRBJ1-5; the D is unclear. Trimming cost V 0 bases and J 7 bases, with 13 bases left between them. The CDR3 length is 15 residues. Germline assignment: CDR1 MNHEY and CDR2 SVGAGI. The CDR3 coding sequence is TGTGCCAGCAGTTACTCCACTGGATTCAACCAGCCCCAGCATTTT. Encoded protein: CASSYSTGFNQPQHF.

This clonotype was picked up a small number of times. The chain recombines TRBV6-1 with TRBJ1-6; D is ambiguous. Germline CDR1 is MNHNS and CDR2 is SASEGT. V lost 3 bases to trimming and J lost 8 bases, with 2 bases between them. CDR3 length: 11 residues. The CDR3 DNA sequence: TGTGCCAGCAGTGATTATTCACCCCTCCACTTT. Its protein product is CASSDYSPLHF.

The chain combines TRBV27 with TRBJ1-3, with D hard to call. CDR1 and CDR2 (germline): MNHEY, SMNVEV (reference sequence). V was cut by 6 bases and J by 6 bases, with 12 bases left in between. CDR3 length: 13 amino acids. In nucleotides, the CDR3 is TGTGCCAGCAGAGAGTTGGGCTCAAACACCATATATTTT. This translates into CASRELGSNTIYF.

The genes are TRBV6-5 and TRBJ1-1, with D maybe TRBD1 (6 bases). The V end lost 2 bases, the J end lost 1 base, and 11 bases lay between the germline ends. Germline V gene data show CDR1 as MNHEY and CDR2 as SVGAGI. The CDR3 loop spans 15 amino acids. The CDR3 sequence: CASSYRLGANTEAFF. Here the CDR3 DNA reads TGTGCCAGCAGTTACCGGCTGGGGGCGAACACTGAAGCTTTCTTT.

The chain uses TRBV7-2 and TRBJ1-5; D is ambiguous. Trimming took off 5 bases at V and 3 bases at J, with 11 bases between the two ends. The CDR3 consists of 14 residues. Looked up from germline, CDR1 is SGHTA and CDR2 is FQGNSA. CDR3 DNA sequence: TGTGCCAGCAGCGTGGACGGTGTCAATCAGCCCCAGCATTTT. Translating gives CASSVDGVNQPQHF.

The chain joins TRBV19 to TRBJ1-2; D is unclear. V shed 6 bases and J shed 4 bases, with 18 bases lying between them. CDR1 is LNHDA, CDR2 SQIVND, per germline (reference sequence). The CDR3 is made up of 15 amino acids. The CDR3 protein is CASRAGRARAYGYTF. The CDR3 region has the DNA TGTGCCAGTAGGGCTGGCCGGGCCCGGGCCTATGGCTACACCTTC.

The chain is built from TRBV6-1 and TRBJ2-2; 8 bases agree with TRBD1. CDR3 length: 13 residues. The V gene's germline CDR1 is MNHNS and CDR2 SASEGT. After removal of 6 bases from V and 6 bases from J, the junction contained 3 bases not matched to a gene. In DNA, the CDR3 is TGTGCCAGCAGGAGGACAGGGCCCGGGGAGCTGTTTTTT. Protein: CASRRTGPGELFF.

V and J are TRBV7-3 and TRBJ2-1; the D gene could be TRBD1 or TRBD2 (5 bases each). Germline loops: CDR1 SGHTA, CDR2 FQGTGA. V lost 8 bases and J lost 9, with 17 bases in between. There are 13 residues in the CDR3. CDR3 sequence (DNA): TGTGCCAGCGGGACCAGCGGCCCCGGTGAGCAGTTCTTC. It codes for CASGTSGPGEQFF.

This CDR3 is CASSLALRTSGRSRETQYF. DNA for the CDR3: TGTGCCAGCAGCTTGGCCCTCCGGACTAGCGGGAGATCCCGGGAGACCCAGTACTTC. V and J are TRBV11-1 and TRBJ2-5; 13 bases map to TRBD2. The CDR3 is 19 residues long. With 3 bases clipped from V and 5 bases from J, the junction kept 15 bases outside the gene matches. Germline V CDR1 and CDR2: SGHAT, FQDESV (reference sequence).

The chain employs TRBV10-2 and TRBJ1-5; D not resolved. The CDR3 runs to 18 residues. V shed 3 bases and J shed 2 bases, with 20 bases lying between them. Germline lookup yields CDR1 WSHSY and CDR2 SAAADI. CDR3 coding DNA: TGCGCCAGCAGTGACACCCACCCCGACAACACCGGCAATCAGCCCCAGCATTTT. Amino acids: CASSDTHPDNTGNQPQHF.

The genes are TRBV7-2 and TRBJ1-1; 10 bases fit TRBD1. The CDR3 extends over 14 amino acids. CDR1 is SGHTA, CDR2 FQGNSA, per germline. With V trimmed by 3 bases and J by 7 bases, 5 bases remained unmatched. The CDR3 reads CASSLRTGGGEAFF. As DNA, the CDR3 is TGTGCCAGCAGCTTGCGGACAGGGGGTGGTGAAGCTTTCTTT.

The chain recombines TRBV7-2 with TRBJ1-3; a possible D gene is TRBD1 (6 bases). This CDR3 spans 15 amino acids. Trimming left V 1 base short and J 4 bases short, with 11 bases between. Germline CDR1 reads SGHTA; CDR2 reads FQGNSA. This chain's CDR3 is CASSLEQGRGNTIYF. The CDR3 DNA reads TGTGCCAGCAGCTTAGAACAGGGAAGAGGAAACACCATATATTTT.

The chain uses TRBV19 and TRBJ1-5; the D gene is possibly TRBD1 (5 bases). Per the germline V gene, CDR1 is LNHDA and CDR2 is SQIVND (reference sequence). Trimming took off 2 bases at V and 3 bases at J, with 8 bases between the two ends. The CDR3 has 14 residues. The DNA for the CDR3 is TGTGCCAGTAGTATACGGGGCCTCAATCAGCCCCAGCATTTT. Its protein product is CASSIRGLNQPQHF. Full variable domain (remainder filled in from reference TRBV19 and TRBJ1-5): DGGITQSPKYLFRKEGQNVTLSCEQNLNHDAMYWYRQDPGQGLRLIYYSQIVNDFQKGDIAEGYSVSREKKESFPLTVTSAQKNPTAFYLCASSIRGLNQPQHFGDGTRLSIL.